This passage covers 26 T cell receptor beta chains from one sample sequenced in a study of glioma-infiltrating T cells (dated by TCRdb to the mid-2010s). The sequencing machine was an Illumina MiSeq. The iRepertoire nested amplicon-rescue multiplex PCR (arm-PCR) platform was used to amplify TCR alpha and beta CDR3 regions from RNA. TCRdb ran its own pipeline on the public reads, namely fastp trimming at Q25 and MiXCR clone calling, and kept in-frame beta chains. All rows with the same CDR3 protein become a single entry with the most common DNA and genes. Counted in this sample were under 200,000 distinct CDR3 sequences; around 40% of them appeared once. Roughly 5.2% of the sample is taken by the ten largest. The specimen was glioma tissue, nonneoplastic brain tissue, or PBMCs (not recorded which). All receptors derive from a human donor with low-grade glioma or glioblastoma, undergoing nonglioma brain surgery, or in good health (not recorded which).

Concerning this clonotype: This may be a read error, as it is one base from a much larger clone. The chain links TRBV2 to TRBJ1-5, with TRBD1 as a possible D gene (6 bases). This CDR3 contains 12 residues. Germline loops: CDR1 SNHLY, CDR2 FYNNEI. This CDR3 reads CASRGQGRPEHF. In DNA form, the CDR3 reads TGTGCCAGCAGGGGACAAGGACGGCCCGAGCATTTT.

This clonotype has a handful of counts. The chain combines TRBV7-9 with TRBJ2-5; 8 nucleotides match TRBD1. CDR3 length equals 15 residues. The germline CDR1 and CDR2 sequences are SEHNR and FQNEAQ (reference sequence). V lost 4 bases to trimming and J lost 5 bases; unmatched junction nucleotides: 9. CDR3 sequence reads: CASSSPQGAGETQYF. For the CDR3, the DNA is TGTGCCAGCAGCTCACCGCAGGGGGCGGGGGAGACCCAGTACTTC.

This clonotype was picked up one time. A read error is possible here, since a much larger clone lies one base away. The CDR3 is CASSRDWSSYNEEFF. In DNA form, the CDR3 reads TGTGCCAGCAGCAGAGACTGGAGCTCCTACAATGAGGAGTTCTTC. V is TRBV12-3 or TRBV12-4 and J is TRBJ2-1, with no clear D. This CDR3 is 15 amino acids long.

About this clonotype: This sequence may be a read error, since a much larger clone differs from it by one base. The rearrangement joins TRBV28 to TRBJ2-1; no definite D call. V was shortened by 2 bases and J by 8 bases, with 10 bases between the two germline ends. The germline gives CDR1 MDHEN, CDR2 SYDVKM. This CDR3 is built from 13 residues. The CDR3, as DNA: TGTGCCAGCAGTTTAACCAACAGAGATGAGCAGTTCTTC. Translating it yields CASSLTNRDEQFF.

With regard to this clonotype: An end of the junction differs from the germline gene, which may be a read error. The gene calls are TRBV20-1 and TRBJ1-6; D is perhaps TRBD1 (5 bases). The germline CDR1 and CDR2 sequences are DFQATT and SNEGSKA (reference sequence). The CDR3 sequence is 14 residues long. This CDR3 reads CSARQRSYNSPLHF. For the CDR3, the DNA is TGCAGTGCCCGACAGAGGTCCTATAATTCACCACTCCACTTT.

The rearrangement uses TRBV4-1 and TRBJ2-7, with D tentatively TRBD1 or TRBD2 (5 bases each). The CDR3 contains 16 residues. Germline V CDR1 and CDR2: MGHRA, YSYEKL. Trimming pared 6 bases from V and 0 bases from J, leaving 18 bases between. In nucleotides, the CDR3 is TGCGCCAGCAGACGCCGAGGGGCGGGCACCTCCTACGAGCAGTACTTC. This encodes CASRRRGAGTSYEQYF.

Ten or more counts support this clonotype. The rearrangement uses TRBV11-1 and TRBJ1-1; TRBD1 matches 7 bases. V was clipped by 3 bases and J by 4 bases; unmatched bases: 2. Looked up from germline, CDR1 is SGHAT and CDR2 is FQDESV (reference sequence). The CDR3 extends over 13 amino acids. The CDR3, as DNA: TGTGCCAGCAGCTTGGACAGGACCACTGAAGCTTTCTTT. This translates into CASSLDRTTEAFF.

This clonotype was found a few times. A read error is possible here, since a much larger clone lies one base away. The chain combines TRBV18 with TRBJ2-5; D gene unclear. The germline gives CDR1 KGHSH, CDR2 LQKENI. This CDR3 comprises 13 residues. CDR3 in amino acids: CASSPRRQGTQYF. CDR3 nucleotides: TGTGCCAGCTCACCCCGCAGACAAGGGACCCAGTACTTC.

Turning to this clonotype: Given a much more abundant clone one base away, this may be a read error. V gene TRBV6-1 combines with J gene TRBJ2-3; D is perhaps TRBD2 (6 bases). CDR1 is MNHNS, CDR2 SASEGT, per germline. The CDR3 spans 16 residues. V lost 4 bases to trimming and J lost 0 bases, with 14 bases between them. The CDR3 here is CASSGQGGASTDTQYF. Here the CDR3 DNA reads TGTGCCAGCAGTGGGCAGGGAGGTGCTAGCACAGATACGCAGTATTTT.

This clonotype has only one observation. It may be a read error: a sequence one base away is much more abundant. The chain carries TRBV2 and TRBJ1-2; 7 positions match TRBD1. Germline V gene data show CDR1 as SNHLY and CDR2 as FYNNEI. The CDR3 extends over 14 amino acids. For the CDR3, the DNA is TGTGCCAGCAGCGTTGACAGGGCAGCGGGAGGCTACAACTTC. This codes for CASSVDRAAGGYNF.

Concerning this clonotype itself: The junction departs from the called germline gene at one end, perhaps through a read error. This chain links TRBV12-5 with TRBJ2-7; D perhaps matches TRBD2 (6 bases). This CDR3 has 16 residues. CDR1 and CDR2 from the germline V gene are LGHNT and FRNRAP. CDR3: CASGPGTYLQAYEKYF. The CDR3 coding sequence is TGTGCTAGTGGCCCCGGGACTTACCTTCAGGCCTACGAGAAGTACTTC.

Of note for this clonotype: Just one base apart from a much larger clone, this may be a read error. The V and J genes are TRBV7-2 and TRBJ2-3; D is unresolved. The CDR3 covers 13 residues. CDR1 is SGHTA and CDR2 is FQGNSA in the germline V gene. The CDR3 protein is CASSLLGTDTEYF. The CDR3 DNA reads as TGTGCCAGCAGCTTATTGGGCACAGATACGGAGTATTTT.

The V and J genes are TRBV12-3 or TRBV12-4 and TRBJ1-2; 7 bases are a match to TRBD1. The trim removed 5 bases at V and 6 bases at J, leaving 6 bases unmatched. The CDR3 is 13 residues long. CDR3 sequence reads: CASSRGQWNGYTF. The CDR3 DNA reads TGTGCCAGCAGTCGGGGACAGTGGAATGGCTACACCTTC.

This clonotype occurred many times. V gene TRBV3-1 combines with J gene TRBJ2-1; the match to TRBD1 covers 9 bases. J gave up 12 bases and V 6 bases, and 12 bases lay outside the gene matches. CDR1 LGHDT and CDR2 YNNKEL come from the germline V gene (reference sequence). The CDR3 is 14 amino acids. The CDR3 DNA is TGTGCCAGCAGTCGGCGGGGACAGGGAACGTGGCAGTTCTTC. It encodes CASSRRGQGTWQFF.

This clonotype came up many times. This rearrangement joins TRBV7-2 to TRBJ1-2; the D gene is possibly TRBD1 (6 bases). The CDR3 totals 16 residues. The germline V gene has CDR1 SGHTA and CDR2 FQGNSA. V gave up 5 bases and J gave up 2 bases, with 18 bases separating them. This chain's CDR3 is CASSPLPGTPNYGYTF. CDR3 in DNA: TGTGCCAGCAGCCCACTCCCCGGGACACCAAACTATGGCTACACCTTC.

In regard to this clonotype: This may be a read error, as it is one base from a much larger clone. V is TRBV11-2 and J is TRBJ2-1; TRBD2 matches 11 bases. Looked up from germline, CDR1 is SGHAT and CDR2 is FQNNGV. The length of the CDR3 is 15 residues. This CDR3 is CSSSQLAGVGNEQFF. The CDR3 DNA reads as TGTTCCAGCAGCCAACTAGCGGGAGTAGGTAATGAGCAGTTCTTC.

This clonotype has a count of ten or more. The gene calls are TRBV5-1 and TRBJ2-3; the match to TRBD1 covers 8 bases. CDR1 is SGHRS and CDR2 is YFSETQ in the germline V gene. This CDR3 contains 14 residues. With V trimmed by 4 bases and J by 2 bases, 3 bases remained unmatched. In nucleotides, the CDR3 is TGCGCCAGCAGCCCGGGACAGGTCACAGATACGCAGTATTTT. As protein: CASSPGQVTDTQYF.

Comments on this clonotype: A much larger clone lies a single base off, so this may be a read error. This sequence joins TRBV18 and TRBJ1-5, with D unclear. The V gene's germline CDR1 is KGHSH and CDR2 LQKENI. This CDR3 is 14 amino acids long. Trimming pared 3 bases from V and 2 bases from J, leaving 8 bases between. The chain's CDR3 is CASSPGVGNQPQHF. CDR3 nucleotide sequence: TGTGCCAGCTCACCTGGAGTCGGCAATCAGCCCCAGCATTTT.

This clonotype was seen repeatedly, ten times or more. The rearrangement uses TRBV28 and TRBJ2-2; D call uncertain. The CDR3 has 15 residues. CDR1 is MDHEN, CDR2 SYDVKM, per germline. Trimming stripped 7 bases from V and 0 bases from J, with 12 bases between. In nucleotides, the CDR3 is TGTGCCAGCATCAACGGCGGCGCGAACACCGGGGAGCTGTTTTTT. It translates to CASINGGANTGELFF.

A remark on this clonotype: It may be a read error: a sequence one base away is much more abundant. The V call is TRBV7-6, the J call TRBJ2-3, with 12 bases aligning to TRBD2. CDR3 length equals 15 residues. The J segment lost 6 bases and the V segment lost 6 bases, leaving 7 bases of the junction unmatched. Per germline, CDR1 SGHVS and CDR2 FNYEAQ. CDR3 sequence reads: CASRRWTSGTDTQYF. The CDR3 nucleotides read TGTGCCAGCAGACGTTGGACTAGCGGGACCGATACGCAGTATTTT.

The CDR3 DNA follows: TGTGCCAGCAGCCAAAGGTCGCTGGGGGAAGAGTATGGCTACACCTTC. Translated, it gives CASSQRSLGEEYGYTF. The chain employs TRBV14 and TRBJ1-2, with a tentative D call TRBD1 (5 bases). The CDR3 is 16 residues long. The germline V gene encodes CDR1 SGHDN and CDR2 FVKESK. The ends were cut back, 2 bases at V and 5 bases at J, with 18 bases in the middle.

A word on this clonotype: One end of the junction is discordant with germline, which a read error may explain. The gene calls are TRBV6-1 and TRBJ2-7; no reliable D call. Germline CDR1 reads MNHNS; CDR2 reads SASEGT. This CDR3 has 12 residues. CDR3 sequence (DNA): TGTGCCAGCGGTGAACGCCACCACGAGCAATACTTC. As protein: CASGERHHEQYF.

This clonotype was seen a handful of times. V and J are TRBV12-3 or TRBV12-4 and TRBJ2-1, with TRBD2 matching 8 bases. The CDR3 is 15 amino acids. The J segment lost 5 bases and the V segment lost 6 bases, leaving 9 bases of the junction unmatched. CDR3 bases: TGTGCCAGCAGGCTTAGCGGGGCCCTTCACAATGAGCAGTTCTTC. Translation gives CASRLSGALHNEQFF.

This rearrangement joins TRBV19 to TRBJ2-5; 12 positions match TRBD1. V lost 6 bases, J lost 2 bases, and 7 bases stayed unmatched. Looked up from germline, CDR1 is LNHDA and CDR2 is SQIVND (reference sequence). The CDR3 loop spans 16 amino acids. CDR3 in DNA: TGTGCCAGTAGAAGCAGGGACAGGGGGCGTCAAGAGACCCAGTACTTC. Its protein product is CASRSRDRGRQETQYF.

In the case of this clonotype: A read error is possible here, since a much larger clone lies one base away. This rearrangement joins TRBV6-4 to TRBJ2-3; D gene unclear. The CDR3 loop spans 14 amino acids. Germline-derived CDR1 and CDR2 are MRHNA and SNTAGT. DNA of the CDR3: TGTGCCAGCACTGACGGCTACCGCACAGATACGCAGTATTTT. This gives the protein CASTDGYRTDTQYF.

This clonotype showed up many times. The chain joins TRBV28 to TRBJ2-1, with D perhaps matching TRBD1 (6 bases). Germline V gene sequence: CDR1 MDHEN, CDR2 SYDVKM. The CDR3 is 16 residues long. V lost 6 bases to trimming and J lost 4 bases, with 19 bases between them. As DNA, the CDR3 is TGTGCCAGCAGGCCCCGTGCAGGGGTCGGATACAATGAGCAGTTCTTC. This encodes CASRPRAGVGYNEQFF.